Listed below are T cell receptor beta chains from one sample, sequenced in a study of regulatory T cells in long-lasting Graves disease. TCRdb reprocessed the multiplex PCR reads via MiXCR and lists one record per CDR3 protein. This table holds about 540,000 distinct CDR3 sequences, 13% found once. These data were also filed under a second study, of T cells in Graves' hyperthyroidism and ophthalmopathy.

Sequenced material: peripheral blood mononuclear cells (PBMCs), taken at new diagnosis, from a patient treated with antithyroid drugs. The receptors derive from a young man with Graves disease. The CDR3 runs from the conserved cysteine through the conserved F or W. The D gene is left open where the match is weak. Size values are once, few and many counts, or a class for expanded clones, and some rows have none.

clone_size j_call d_call v_call cdr3_aa cdr3_nt
many TRBJ2-7 NA TRBV6-2/TRBV6-3 CASSASWYEQYF TGTGCCAGCAGTGCCTCTTGGTACGAGCAGTACTTC
few TRBJ1-2 NA TRBV29-1 CSVEDGAYGYTF TGCAGCGTCGAGGACGGGGCCTATGGCTACACCTTC
NA TRBJ1-2 NA TRBV7-9 CASSLNTGRDGYTF TGTGCCAGCAGCCTAAACACCGGGCGGGATGGCTACACCTTC
NA TRBJ1-5 TRBD1 TRBV20-1 CSARDPQGGRSEAQHF TGCAGTGCTAGGGACCCACAGGGGGGTCGTAGCGAGGCCCAGCATTTT
many TRBJ2-7 TRBD2 TRBV6-1 CASRKTSGASSYEQYF TGTGCCAGCAGGAAGACTAGCGGGGCGTCTTCCTACGAGCAGTACTTC
many TRBJ2-7 TRBD1 TRBV2 CASSFGTGGQTQYF TGTGCCAGCAGTTTTGGGACAGGGGGCCAAACGCAGTACTTC
many TRBJ2-1 TRBD2 TRBV28 CASSFEVLGSASGRSEQFF TGTGCCAGCAGTTTCGAGGTTTTGGGGAGTGCTAGCGGGAGGTCTGAGCAGTTCTTC
NA TRBJ2-7 NA TRBV11-2 CASSQGTGLGEQYF TGTGCCAGCAGCCAAGGCACAGGGTTAGGCGAGCAGTACTTC
many TRBJ2-7 TRBD2 TRBV7-3 CASRFAGTSEPYEQYF TGTGCCAGCAGATTCGCCGGGACTAGCGAACCCTACGAGCAGTACTTC
many TRBJ2-5 NA TRBV27 CASSLVAGARETQYF TGTGCCAGCAGTTTAGTTGCGGGGGCCCGGGAGACCCAGTACTTC
many TRBJ2-5 TRBD1 TRBV6-5 CASSYRQGQETQYF TGTGCCAGCAGTTATCGACAGGGCCAAGAGACCCAGTACTTC
many TRBJ2-3 NA TRBV20-1 CSASMDLAGPDTQYF TGCAGTGCGTCAATGGATCTCGCGGGGCCAGATACGCAGTATTTT
NA TRBJ2-3 TRBD1 TRBV6-9 CASSYEVGTGGDLPYTQYF TGTGCCAGCAGTTACGAAGTCGGGACAGGGGGCGACCTACCTTATACGCAGTATTTT
NA TRBJ2-2 TRBD1 TRBV10-3 CAISESGTAFSENTGELFF TGTGCCATCAGTGAGTCCGGGACAGCCTTTAGCGAAAACACCGGGGAGCTGTTTTTT
many TRBJ2-7 TRBD1 TRBV2 CASKRQGARFEQYF TGTGCCAGCAAAAGACAGGGGGCAAGATTCGAGCAGTACTTC
NA TRBJ1-4 NA TRBV18 CASSLLEGRREKLFF TGTGCCAGCTCACTCCTGGAGGGCCGCCGTGAAAAACTGTTTTTT
many TRBJ2-3 NA TRBV7-3 CASSPSFSTDTQYF TGTGCCAGCAGCCCGTCGTTCTCCACAGATACGCAGTATTTT
NA TRBJ2-7 TRBD2 TRBV20-1 CSARAGGTSGGYEQYF TGCAGTGCTAGAGCGGGGGGGACTAGCGGGGGCTACGAGCAGTACTTC
few TRBJ2-3 NA TRBV30 CAWKVWGRRDTQYF TGTGCCTGGAAGGTTTGGGGGAGGAGGGATACGCAGTATTTT
few TRBJ1-4 TRBD1 TRBV20-1 CSADRGNEKLFF TGCAGTGCCGACAGGGGTAATGAAAAACTGTTTTTT
many TRBJ2-7 TRBD2 TRBV20-1 CSAPGTSGMSYEQYF TGCAGTGCCCCGGGGACTAGCGGGATGTCCTACGAGCAGTACTTC
many TRBJ2-1 NA TRBV6-2/TRBV6-3 CASTNGREYNEQFF TGTGCCAGCACCAACGGCCGGGAATACAATGAGCAGTTCTTC
few TRBJ1-1 NA TRBV10-3 CAISEVQATEAFF TGTGCCATCAGTGAGGTCCAGGCCACTGAAGCTTTCTTT
many TRBJ2-3 NA TRBV6-5 CASSYSRESGYTDTQYF TGTGCCAGCAGTTACTCGAGGGAAAGCGGGTACACAGATACGCAGTATTTT
many TRBJ1-4 TRBD1 TRBV28 CASSLVQGANEKLFF TGTGCCAGCAGTTTAGTACAGGGGGCGAATGAAAAACTGTTTTTT
many TRBJ2-5 TRBD1 TRBV7-9 CASSLSGRGQETQYF TGTGCCAGCAGCTTATCAGGCAGGGGGCAAGAGACCCAGTACTTC
NA TRBJ2-3 NA TRBV7-2 CASSLALGRTDTQYF TGTGCCAGCAGCTTAGCCTTGGGAAGAACAGATACGCAGTATTTT
NA TRBJ2-5 NA TRBV6-9 CASSYADRETQYF TGTGCCAGCAGTTACGCCGACAGGGAGACCCAGTACTTC
few TRBJ1-5 TRBD1 TRBV20-1 CSVLDRVGNQPQHF TGCAGTGTCCTGGACAGGGTAGGCAATCAGCCCCAGCATTTT
few TRBJ1-2 NA TRBV5-8 CASSLDRAGGYTF TGTGCCAGCAGCTTGGATCGGGCCGGTGGCTACACCTTC
many TRBJ2-2 NA TRBV12-3/TRBV12-4 CASSFVRVPGELFF TGTGCCAGCAGTTTTGTCCGGGTACCCGGGGAGCTGTTTTTT
many TRBJ1-1 NA TRBV29-1 CSVWTDLAVTEAFF TGCAGCGTTTGGACAGACCTCGCCGTCACTGAAGCTTTCTTT
NA TRBJ1-3 NA TRBV15 CATSRQAGGSGNTIYF TGTGCCACCAGCCGCCAAGCAGGAGGCTCTGGAAACACCATATATTTT
NA TRBJ1-5 NA TRBV20-1 CSARGSDQPQHF TGCAGTGCTAGAGGTTCCGATCAGCCCCAGCATTTT
many TRBJ2-2 TRBD2 TRBV5-1 CASSPREGRTNTGELFF TGCGCCAGCAGCCCGAGGGAGGGGCGTACGAACACCGGGGAGCTGTTTTTT
NA TRBJ1-2 NA TRBV4-2 CASRRGQFADYGYTF TGTGCCAGCAGGAGAGGACAATTCGCCGACTATGGCTACACCTTC
many TRBJ2-1 NA TRBV27 CASGQQLARNEQFF TGTGCCAGCGGGCAGCAGCTGGCGCGGAATGAGCAGTTCTTC
many TRBJ2-6 NA TRBV12-3/TRBV12-4 CALRAGANVLTF TGTGCCCTCAGGGCTGGGGCCAACGTCCTGACTTTC
NA TRBJ2-3 NA TRBV25-1 CASSDPPAGADTQYF TGTGCCAGCAGTGATCCCCCCGCAGGTGCGGATACGCAGTATTTT
many TRBJ2-3 TRBD2 TRBV6-1 CASTSGEAGGLHTQYF TGTGCCAGCACCTCGGGGGAAGCGGGAGGCCTCCATACGCAGTATTTT
many TRBJ2-3 NA TRBV10-1 CASSGALRDTQYF TGCGCCAGCAGTGGAGCTTTAAGAGATACGCAGTATTTT
NA TRBJ2-1 NA TRBV6-1 CASSELGSNNEQFF TGTGCCAGCAGTGAACTGGGCAGTAACAATGAGCAGTTCTTC
many TRBJ2-7 TRBD2 TRBV6-1 CASGSRLAYEQYF TGTGCCAGCGGCAGTCGACTAGCTTACGAGCAGTACTTC
NA TRBJ2-2 NA TRBV28 CASSSPVQLLGELFF TGTGCCAGCAGTTCCCCGGTACAGCTTCTCGGGGAGCTGTTTTTT
few TRBJ2-1 TRBD2 TRBV12-3/TRBV12-4 CASSWTSTAYNEQFF TGTGCCAGCAGCTGGACTAGCACGGCCTACAATGAGCAGTTCTTC
many TRBJ2-2 NA TRBV28 CASSLEGLNTGELFF TGTGCCAGCAGTTTGGAGGGCTTGAACACCGGGGAGCTGTTTTTT
few TRBJ2-7 NA TRBV9 CASSVEPGGYEQYF TGTGCCAGCAGCGTAGAGCCTGGTGGCTACGAGCAGTACTTC
NA TRBJ1-2 NA TRBV6-4 CASLRFEGYTF TGTGCCAGCCTTCGGTTTGAGGGCTACACCTTC
NA TRBJ2-7 TRBD2 TRBV9 CASGGEFYEQYF TGTGCCAGCGGGGGGGAATTCTACGAGCAGTACTTC
many TRBJ2-7 NA TRBV18 CASTRGRVYEQYF TGTGCCAGCACGAGAGGACGGGTTTACGAGCAGTACTTC
many TRBJ2-3 NA TRBV5-1 CASSPSGRETDTQYF TGCGCCAGCAGTCCCTCCGGCAGGGAGACAGATACGCAGTATTTT
many TRBJ2-3 NA TRBV27 CASSFSGKSTDTQYF TGTGCCAGCAGTTTCAGTGGGAAAAGCACAGATACGCAGTATTTT